This TCR beta chain stems from a study of T-cell reconstitution after alpha-beta-depleted transplantation in children listed by TCRdb under 2016. For the study in its entirety: The study quantitatively tracked T-cell immune reconstitution after TCRalphabeta/CD19-depleted allogeneic hematopoietic cell transplantation in children using TCR repertoire profiling.

The library relied on PCR. The reads were generated on an Illumina HiSeq 2500. TCR library preparation used molecular barcoding, with unique molecular identifiers applied to normalize quantification of the TCRbeta repertoire. Using fastp at Q25 and MiXCR, TCRdb reprocessed the public reads and kept productive beta chains. Entries that share a CDR3 protein sequence are merged under the most common genes and DNA. Recorded for this sample are 100,000 to 120,000 distinct CDR3 sequences; under 13% of them occurred a single time. Approximately 7.9% of the sample comes from the top ten. From a lookup of the germline V gene (reference sequence), CDR1 and CDR2 are SGHNT and YYREEE. Unmatched junction bases come to 9, with V trimmed by 3 bases and J by 7 bases. From its cysteine to its phenylalanine, the CDR3 spans 15 amino acids. The entry retains the CDR3 DNA only, 45 bases that are in frame from base 1. Ten or more counts support this clonotype. Its antigen is still unknown. One base away there is no much larger clone; base qualities are not given.

The origin of this receptor is a human donor who donated a stem cell graft to a child with acute lymphoblastic leukemia. This receptor chain uses TRBV5-4 and TRBJ1-4; TRBD1 agrees with 7 junctional bases. This sample comprised PBMCs from the stem cell graft donor, obtained from the stem cell graft. CDR3 protein: CASSSTGVAGEKLFF. The DNA is as follows: TGTGCCAGCAGCTCAACAGGGGTGGCGGGTGAAAAACTGTTTTTT.